This T cell receptor beta chain is from a study of blood T cell repertoires in COVID-19. V was pared by 4 bases and J by 7 bases, with 9 bases of the junction left unmatched. Germline CDR1 SGHRS, CDR2 YFSETQ. The CDR3 loop spans 15 amino acids. Per the original data handling: Estimation of nucleated cell counts relied on the amplification of reference gene primers. Assay: immunoSEQ multiplex PCR; the TCRdb copy retains only in-frame clones and omits some. V, J and clone size are taken as reported in that table, and D and trimming were inferred from the DNA itself. The sample lists about 300,000 clones; approximately 86% were seen once.

The chain has TRBV5-1 and TRBJ2-3, with 10 bases lining up with TRBD1. This clonotype was obtained from a man between 70 and 80 years old with acute or convalescent COVID-19. The sample comprised peripheral blood. CDR3 coding DNA: TGCGCCAGCAGCCTAGGGACAGGGGTTGTGAATACGCAGTATTTT. Its translation: CASSLGTGVVNTQYF.